The 13 T cell receptor beta chains given below trace back to one sample, sequenced in a study of CD8 T cells in ankylosing spondylitis. Each CDR3 protein is one row after TCRdb ran MiXCR on the 5' RACE reads. The sample includes about 130,000 distinct CDR3 sequences, roughly an eighth of them seen just once. The sequenced sample consisted of blood, either unsorted or a sorted T cell fraction (not recorded which). Receptor source: a female donor with ankylosing spondylitis or in good health (not recorded which).

This clonotype came up many times. The chain employs TRBV20-1 and TRBJ1-4, with 11 bases aligning to TRBD1. V was clipped by 4 bases and J by 10 bases; unmatched bases: 5. Germline loops: CDR1 DFQATT, CDR2 SNEGSKA (reference sequence). The CDR3 runs 13 residues. CDR3 nucleotides: TGCAGTGCTACAGGACAGGGGGCAGGAAAACTGTTTTTT. Protein: CSATGQGAGKLFF.

The table lists this clonotype with many counts. This chain connects TRBV12-3 or TRBV12-4 to TRBJ1-5; D remains ambiguous. Trimming shortened V by 6 bases and J by 0 bases, and 6 bases separated the two germline ends. This CDR3 contains 13 residues. The DNA of the CDR3 is TGTGCCAGCAGCCCCAATAGCAATCAGCCCCAGCATTTT. The encoded protein is CASSPNSNQPQHF.

A word on this clonotype: A much larger clone differs by one base, so this may be a read error. The chain couples TRBV11-2 to TRBJ2-7; a possible D gene is TRBD2 (5 bases). Germline V lookup: CDR1 SGHAT, CDR2 FQNNGV. This CDR3 has 10 residues. CDR3 loop: CTSGNYEQYF. As DNA, the CDR3 is TGTACCAGCGGTAACTACGAGCAGTACTTC.

This clonotype has at least ten counts. V gene TRBV20-1 combines with J gene TRBJ2-6, with no clear D. V was cut by 5 bases and J by 2 bases, with 7 bases left in between. The CDR3 is 13 amino acids. Germline CDR1 and CDR2: DFQATT and SNEGSKA (reference sequence). In DNA, the CDR3 is TGCAGTGCTCCCTTGACTGGGGCCAACGTCCTGACTTTC. It encodes CSAPLTGANVLTF.

The rearrangement links TRBV23-1 to TRBJ2-7; D gene ambiguous. TRBV23-1 is reported as an ORF; its role is uncertain. There are 17 residues in the CDR3. V lost 2 bases and J 0 bases, leaving 17 bases between the germline ends. CDR3 coding DNA: TGCGCCAGCAGTCAACACGGACCGACGATTAACTCCTACGAGCAGTACTTC. Translating gives CASSQHGPTINSYEQYF.

This clonotype was detected a few times. The V and J genes are TRBV5-1 and TRBJ2-5, with TRBD2 matching 11 bases. The germline V gene has CDR1 SGHRS and CDR2 YFSETQ. The V gene end was trimmed by 0 bases and the J gene end by 5 bases; junction bases not matched to a gene: 9. The CDR3 is made up of 17 amino acids. CDR3 region: CASSLGLLAGALETQYF. The CDR3 DNA sequence: TGCGCCAGCAGCTTGGGCCTACTAGCGGGAGCTCTGGAGACCCAGTACTTC.

This clonotype was detected only a few times. The V call is TRBV6-1, the J call TRBJ1-1, with D unclear. V was clipped by 6 bases and J by 1 base, with 12 bases between them. CDR3 length equals 14 residues. The V gene's germline CDR1 is MNHNS and CDR2 SASEGT. The CDR3 DNA follows: TGTGCCAGCAGGGAACGACGGAAGAACACTGAAGCTTTCTTT. Translation: CASRERRKNTEAFF.

In its sample, this clonotype was seen many times. The chain is built from TRBV5-1 and TRBJ2-1; 11 nucleotides match TRBD1. Germline CDR1 reads SGHRS; CDR2 reads YFSETQ. V was pared by 2 bases and J by 3 bases, with 4 bases of the junction left unmatched. The CDR3 is made up of 16 amino acids. CDR3 in amino acids: CASSLGTGGFYNEQFF. As DNA, the CDR3 is TGCGCCAGCAGCTTAGGGACAGGGGGTTTCTACAATGAGCAGTTCTTC. Combining the CDR3 with reference TRBV5-1 and TRBJ2-1 gives the whole variable domain KAGVTQTPRYLIKTRGQQVTLSCSPISGHRSVSWYQQTPGQGLQFLFEYFSETQRNKGNFPGRFSGRQFSNSRSEMNVSTLELGDSALYLCASSLGTGGFYNEQFFGPGTRLTVL.

This chain joins TRBV4-2 and TRBJ1-3; no firm D call. Germline V gene lookup returns CDR1 LGHNA and CDR2 YNFKEQ. V gave up 0 bases and J gave up 4 bases, with 13 bases separating them. The CDR3 loop spans 16 amino acids. CDR3 amino acids: CASSQDPGMGGNTIYF. The CDR3 nucleotides read TGTGCCAGCAGCCAAGATCCCGGGATGGGCGGAAACACCATATATTTT.

The CDR3 region has the DNA TGCGCCAGCAGCTTGGGGTCAGGCTTCTCTGGAAACACCATATATTTT. This gives the protein CASSLGSGFSGNTIYF. V and J are TRBV5-1 and TRBJ1-3; D not resolved. Germline V gene lookup returns CDR1 SGHRS and CDR2 YFSETQ. The CDR3 length is 16 residues. V was cut by 0 bases and J by 0 bases, with 10 bases left in between.

This chain links TRBV7-9 with TRBJ2-1; D gene uncertain. V was cut by 5 bases and J by 6 bases, with 14 bases left in between. Germline-derived CDR1 and CDR2 are SEHNR and FQNEAQ (reference sequence). The CDR3 runs 14 residues. CDR3 in amino acids: CASSHPGAVNEQFF. In DNA, the CDR3 is TGTGCCAGCAGCCATCCCGGAGCCGTCAATGAGCAGTTCTTC.

V usage is TRBV9 and J usage is TRBJ1-1; 9 bases fit TRBD1. Trimming at V came to 4 bases and at J to 4 bases, leaving 14 bases not matched to a gene. This CDR3 contains 17 residues. Germline assignment: CDR1 SGDLS and CDR2 YYNGEE. CDR3 DNA: TGTGCCAGCAGCACGCACCGGGACAGGGCCGTCGGCACTGAAGCTTTCTTT. It translates to CASSTHRDRAVGTEAFF. Using reference TRBV9 and TRBJ1-1 for the parts outside the CDR3, the full variable domain is DSGVTQTPKHLITATGQRVTLRCSPRSGDLSVYWYQQSLDQGLQFLIQYYNGEERAKGNILERFSAQQFPDLHSELNLSSLELGDSALYFCASSTHRDRAVGTEAFFGQGTRLTVV.

This clonotype turned up a few times. CDR3 region: CSVAWGTSGAYEQYF. The CDR3 nucleotides read TGCAGTGTTGCATGGGGGACTAGCGGGGCCTACGAGCAGTACTTC. The V call is TRBV20-1, the J call TRBJ2-7, with 13 bases lining up with TRBD2. The CDR3 covers 15 residues. With 7 bases clipped from V and 2 bases from J, the junction kept 8 bases outside the gene matches. The V gene's germline CDR1 is DFQATT and CDR2 SNEGSKA (reference sequence).